One sample yielded the 9 T cell receptor beta chains listed below, sequenced in a study of T cells of healthy individuals. A single record per CDR3 protein comes from TCRdb applying MiXCR to the 5' RACE reads. The repertoire holds tens of thousands of distinct CDR3 sequences, with about 16% as singletons. These receptors were collected from a human donor in good health.

V and J are TRBV13 and TRBJ1-5; D call uncertain. The V end was cut by 0 bases, the J end by 3 bases, with 6 bases between. This CDR3 spans 14 amino acids. Per the germline V gene, CDR1 is PRHDT and CDR2 is FYEKMQ (reference sequence). The CDR3 DNA sequence: TGTGCCAGCAGCTTAGGAGTCATCAATCAGCCCCAGCATTTT. As protein: CASSLGVINQPQHF.

The rearrangement links TRBV9 to TRBJ1-1; D not certain. The CDR3 runs 13 residues. Trimming left V 4 bases short and J 2 bases short, with 9 bases between. The germline V gene has CDR1 SGDLS and CDR2 YYNGEE. The CDR3 region has the DNA TGTGCCAGCAGCACTCGGTTTAACACTGAAGCTTTCTTT. Its protein is CASSTRFNTEAFF.

This clonotype was seen repeatedly, ten times or more. This chain uses TRBV25-1 with TRBJ2-1, with 8 bases matching TRBD1. CDR1 is MGHDK and CDR2 is SYGVNS in the germline V gene. This CDR3 region has 15 residues. With 4 bases clipped from V and 5 bases from J, the junction kept 7 bases outside the gene matches. This chain's CDR3 is CASSGVQGVHNEQFF. CDR3 in DNA: TGTGCCAGCAGTGGAGTACAGGGGGTCCACAATGAGCAGTTCTTC.

The rearrangement links TRBV7-9 to TRBJ2-1; D may be TRBD2 (5 bases). The CDR3 is 12 residues long. The germline V and J ends were trimmed by 1 base and 10 bases, with 8 bases remaining between them. Germline-derived CDR1 and CDR2 are SEHNR and FQNEAQ (reference sequence). This chain's CDR3 is CASSLEDWEQFF. The DNA of the CDR3 is TGTGCCAGCAGCTTAGAGGACTGGGAGCAGTTCTTC.

This clonotype appeared many times. The rearrangement joins TRBV4-1 to TRBJ1-1; no reliable D call. CDR3 size: 11 residues. CDR1 and CDR2 (germline): MGHRA, YSYEKL. The V end was cut by 7 bases, the J end by 3 bases, with 6 bases between. CDR3 amino acids: CASKIDTEAFF. The CDR3, as DNA: TGCGCCAGCAAAATTGACACTGAAGCTTTCTTT.

The CDR3 region is CASSIQEPNTEAFF. The CDR3 DNA reads TGTGCCAGTAGTATCCAGGAGCCGAACACTGAAGCTTTCTTT. This chain connects TRBV19 to TRBJ1-1; D unresolved. Germline assignment: CDR1 LNHDA and CDR2 SQIVND (reference sequence). CDR3 length: 14 amino acids. Trimming shortened V by 3 bases and J by 1 base, and 9 bases separated the two germline ends. Full variable domain (remainder filled in from reference TRBV19 and TRBJ1-1): DGGITQSPKYLFRKEGQNVTLSCEQNLNHDAMYWYRQDPGQGLRLIYYSQIVNDFQKGDIAEGYSVSREKKESFPLTVTSAQKNPTAFYLCASSIQEPNTEAFFGQGTRLTVV.

This clonotype was detected many times. The chain carries TRBV7-2 and TRBJ2-1; TRBD1 agrees at 7 bases. J gave up 14 bases and V 1 base, and 8 bases lay outside the gene matches. Germline V gene sequence: CDR1 SGHTA, CDR2 FQGNSA. CDR3 size: 13 residues. In DNA form, the CDR3 reads TGTGCCAGCAGCTTAGTGTCCGACAGGGCTGAGTTCTTC. This gives the protein CASSLVSDRAEFF.

This clonotype was detected a few times. The chain couples TRBV10-3 to TRBJ2-7; D tentatively fits TRBD1 or TRBD2 (5 bases each). Trimming removed 4 bases from V and 6 bases from J, with 13 bases in between. The CDR3 consists of 13 residues. The germline V gene encodes CDR1 ENHRY and CDR2 SYGVKD. DNA of the CDR3: TGTGCCATCAGTGCCACTGAGAGGGGCGAGCAGTACTTC. Translated: CAISATERGEQYF.

This clonotype was seen repeatedly, ten times or more. The V gene is TRBV19, the J gene TRBJ1-5; the D is unclear. The ends were cut back, 0 bases at V and 0 bases at J, with 6 bases in the middle. There are 15 residues in the CDR3. Germline V CDR1 and CDR2: LNHDA, SQIVND (reference sequence). In DNA, the CDR3 is TGTGCCAGTAGTATAGAAGATTATAGCAATCAGCCCCAGCATTTT. Translated, it gives CASSIEDYSNQPQHF.